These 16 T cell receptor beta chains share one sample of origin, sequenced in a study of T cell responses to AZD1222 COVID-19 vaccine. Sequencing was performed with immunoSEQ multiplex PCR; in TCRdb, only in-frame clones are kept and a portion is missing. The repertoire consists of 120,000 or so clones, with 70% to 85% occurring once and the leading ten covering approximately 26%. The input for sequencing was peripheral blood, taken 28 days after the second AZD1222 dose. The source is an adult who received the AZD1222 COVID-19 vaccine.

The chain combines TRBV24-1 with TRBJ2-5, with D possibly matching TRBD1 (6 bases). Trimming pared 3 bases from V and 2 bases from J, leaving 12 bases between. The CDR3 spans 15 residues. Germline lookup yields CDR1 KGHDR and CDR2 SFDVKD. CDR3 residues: CATSDPGQEQETQYF. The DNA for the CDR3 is TGTGCCACCAGTGATCCGGGACAAGAGCAAGAGACCCAGTACTTC.

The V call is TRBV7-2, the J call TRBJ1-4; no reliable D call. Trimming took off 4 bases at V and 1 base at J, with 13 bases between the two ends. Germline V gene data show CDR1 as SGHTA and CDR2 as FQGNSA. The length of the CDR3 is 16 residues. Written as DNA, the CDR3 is TGTGCCAGCAGCTCCCAAGGACTGGGAACTAATGAAAAACTGTTTTTT. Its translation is CASSSQGLGTNEKLFF.

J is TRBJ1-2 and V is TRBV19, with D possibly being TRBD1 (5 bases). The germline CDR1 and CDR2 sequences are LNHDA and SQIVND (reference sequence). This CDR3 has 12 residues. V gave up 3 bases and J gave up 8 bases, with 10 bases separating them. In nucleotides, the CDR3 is TGTGCCAGTAGTATCGGGGGTTCGGGCTACACCTTC. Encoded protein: CASSIGGSGYTF. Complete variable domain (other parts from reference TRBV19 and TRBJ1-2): DGGITQSPKYLFRKEGQNVTLSCEQNLNHDAMYWYRQDPGQGLRLIYYSQIVNDFQKGDIAEGYSVSREKKESFPLTVTSAQKNPTAFYLCASSIGGSGYTFGSGTRLTVV.

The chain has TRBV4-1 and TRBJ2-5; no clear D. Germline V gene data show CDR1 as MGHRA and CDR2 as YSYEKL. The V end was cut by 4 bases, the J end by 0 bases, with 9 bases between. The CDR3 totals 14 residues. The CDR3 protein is CASSRGRYQETQYF. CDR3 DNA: TGCGCCAGCAGCCGCGGTCGGTACCAAGAGACCCAGTACTTC.

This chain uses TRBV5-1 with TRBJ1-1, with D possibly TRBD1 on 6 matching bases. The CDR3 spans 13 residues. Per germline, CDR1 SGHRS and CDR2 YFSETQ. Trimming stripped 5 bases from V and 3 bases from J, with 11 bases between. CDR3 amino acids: CASSKTGHTEAFF. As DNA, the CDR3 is TGCGCCAGCAGTAAAACAGGGCACACTGAAGCTTTCTTT.

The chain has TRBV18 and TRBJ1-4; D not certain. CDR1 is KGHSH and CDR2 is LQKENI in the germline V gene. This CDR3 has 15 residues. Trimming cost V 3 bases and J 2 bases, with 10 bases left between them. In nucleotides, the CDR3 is TGTGCCAGCTCACCCAAGGTTGGGACTAATGAAAAACTGTTTTTT. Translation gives CASSPKVGTNEKLFF.

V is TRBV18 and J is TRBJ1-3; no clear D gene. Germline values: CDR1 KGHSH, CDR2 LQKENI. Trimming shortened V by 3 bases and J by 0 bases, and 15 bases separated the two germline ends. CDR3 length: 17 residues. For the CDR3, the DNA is TGTGCCAGCTCACCCCTCGATCTCGGCGCCTCTGGAAACACCATATATTTT. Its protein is CASSPLDLGASGNTIYF.

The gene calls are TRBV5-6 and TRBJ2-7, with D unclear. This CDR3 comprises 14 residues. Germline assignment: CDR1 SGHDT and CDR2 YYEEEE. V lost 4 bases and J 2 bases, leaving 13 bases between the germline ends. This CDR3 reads CASSIRAYPYEQYF. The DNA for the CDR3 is TGTGCCAGCAGCATCCGGGCCTACCCCTACGAGCAGTACTTC.

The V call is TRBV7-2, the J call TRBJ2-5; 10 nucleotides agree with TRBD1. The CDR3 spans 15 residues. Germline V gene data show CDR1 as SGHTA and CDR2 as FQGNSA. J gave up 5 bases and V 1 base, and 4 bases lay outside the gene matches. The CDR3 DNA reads TGTGCCAGCAGCTTAGGGGGACAGGGGACGGAGACCCAGTACTTC. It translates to CASSLGGQGTETQYF.

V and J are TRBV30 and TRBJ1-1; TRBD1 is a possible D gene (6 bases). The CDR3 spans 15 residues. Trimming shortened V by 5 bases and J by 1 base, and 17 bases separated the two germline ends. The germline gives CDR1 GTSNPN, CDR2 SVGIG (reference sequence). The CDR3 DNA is TGTGCCTGGGGGGCAGGGGAAGGTTCGAACACTGAAGCTTTCTTT. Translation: CAWGAGEGSNTEAFF.

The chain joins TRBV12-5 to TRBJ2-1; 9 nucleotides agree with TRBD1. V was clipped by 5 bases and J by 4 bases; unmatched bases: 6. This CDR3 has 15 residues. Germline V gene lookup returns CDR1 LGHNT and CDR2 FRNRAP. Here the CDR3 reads CASGPGTGKYNEQFF. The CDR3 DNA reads TGTGCTAGTGGTCCTGGGACAGGGAAATACAATGAGCAGTTCTTC.

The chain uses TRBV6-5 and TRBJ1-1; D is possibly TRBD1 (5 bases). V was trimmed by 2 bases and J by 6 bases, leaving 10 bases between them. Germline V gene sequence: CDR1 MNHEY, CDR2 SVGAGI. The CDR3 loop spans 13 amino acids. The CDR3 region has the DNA TGTGCCAGCAGTTACGGGGCATCCCCTGAAGCTTTCTTT. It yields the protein CASSYGASPEAFF.

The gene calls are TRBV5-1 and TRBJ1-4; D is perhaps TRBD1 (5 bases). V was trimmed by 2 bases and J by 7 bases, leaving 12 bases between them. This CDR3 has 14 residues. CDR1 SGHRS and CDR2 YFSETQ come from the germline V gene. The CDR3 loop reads CASSFLAGSEKLFF. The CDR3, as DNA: TGCGCCAGCAGCTTCTTGGCAGGGAGTGAAAAACTGTTTTTT.

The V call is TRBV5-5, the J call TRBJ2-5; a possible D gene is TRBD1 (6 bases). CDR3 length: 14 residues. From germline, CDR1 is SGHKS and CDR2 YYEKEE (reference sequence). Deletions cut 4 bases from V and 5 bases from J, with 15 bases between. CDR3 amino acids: CASSRNQGWETQYF. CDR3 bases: TGTGCCAGCAGCCGAAATCAGGGGTGGGAGACCCAGTACTTC.

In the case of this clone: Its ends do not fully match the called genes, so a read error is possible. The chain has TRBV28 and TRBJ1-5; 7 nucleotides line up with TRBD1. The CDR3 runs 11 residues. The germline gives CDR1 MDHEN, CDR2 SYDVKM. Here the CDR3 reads CASSLMGQLDF. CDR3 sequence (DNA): TGTGCCAGCAGTTTAATGGGACAGTTAGATTTT. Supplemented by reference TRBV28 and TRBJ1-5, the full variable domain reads DVKVTQSSRYLVKRTGEKVFLECVQDMDHENMFWYRQDPGLGLRLIYFSYDVKMKEKGDIPEGYSVSREKKERFSLILESASTNQTSMYLCASSLMGQLDFGDGTRLSIL.

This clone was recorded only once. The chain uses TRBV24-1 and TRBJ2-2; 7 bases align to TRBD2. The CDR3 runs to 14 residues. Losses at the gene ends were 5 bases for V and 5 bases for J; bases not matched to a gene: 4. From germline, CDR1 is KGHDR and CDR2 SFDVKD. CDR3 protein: CATSATAGTGELFF. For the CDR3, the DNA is TGTGCCACCAGTGCCACAGCGGGGACCGGGGAGCTGTTTTTT.